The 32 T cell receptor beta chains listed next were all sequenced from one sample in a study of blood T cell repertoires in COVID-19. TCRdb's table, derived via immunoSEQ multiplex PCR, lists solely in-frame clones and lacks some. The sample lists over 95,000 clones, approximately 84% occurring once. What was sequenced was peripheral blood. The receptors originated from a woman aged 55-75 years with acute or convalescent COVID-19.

The CDR3 DNA follows: TGTGCCAGCAGTTTATTGAGCCCAAATCAGCCCCAGCATTTT. Protein: CASSLLSPNQPQHF. The genes are TRBV28 and TRBJ1-5; D uncertain. Per the germline V gene, CDR1 is MDHEN and CDR2 is SYDVKM. The V gene lost 1 base and the J gene lost 4 bases, with 8 bases spanning the gap. The CDR3 spans 14 residues.

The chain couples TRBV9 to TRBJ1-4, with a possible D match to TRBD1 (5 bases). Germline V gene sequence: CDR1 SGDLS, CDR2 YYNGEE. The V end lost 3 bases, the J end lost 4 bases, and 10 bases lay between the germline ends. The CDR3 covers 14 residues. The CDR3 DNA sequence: TGTGCCAGCAGCGAGGGACTGGGTAATGAAAAACTGTTTTTT. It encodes CASSEGLGNEKLFF. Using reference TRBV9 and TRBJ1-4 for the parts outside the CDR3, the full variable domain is DSGVTQTPKHLITATGQRVTLRCSPRSGDLSVYWYQQSLDQGLQFLIQYYNGEERAKGNILERFSAQQFPDLHSELNLSSLELGDSALYFCASSEGLGNEKLFFGSGTQLSVL.

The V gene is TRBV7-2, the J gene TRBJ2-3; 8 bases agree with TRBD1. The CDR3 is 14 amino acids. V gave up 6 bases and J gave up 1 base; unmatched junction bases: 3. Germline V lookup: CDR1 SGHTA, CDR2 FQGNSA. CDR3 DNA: TGTGCCAGCAGAACACAGGGGGGCACAGATACGCAGTATTTT. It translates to CASRTQGGTDTQYF.

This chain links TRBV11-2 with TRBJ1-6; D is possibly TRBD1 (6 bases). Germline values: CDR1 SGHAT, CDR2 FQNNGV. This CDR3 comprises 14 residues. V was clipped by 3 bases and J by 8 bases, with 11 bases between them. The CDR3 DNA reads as TGTGCCAGCAGCTTCAACAGGGTTGATTCACCCCTCCACTTT. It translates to CASSFNRVDSPLHF.

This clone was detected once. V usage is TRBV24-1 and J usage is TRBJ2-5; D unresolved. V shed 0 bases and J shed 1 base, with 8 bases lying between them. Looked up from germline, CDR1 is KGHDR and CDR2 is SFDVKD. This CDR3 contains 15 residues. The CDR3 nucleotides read TGTGCCACCAGTGATTTGAGTGACACCCAAGAGACCCAGTACTTC. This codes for CATSDLSDTQETQYF.

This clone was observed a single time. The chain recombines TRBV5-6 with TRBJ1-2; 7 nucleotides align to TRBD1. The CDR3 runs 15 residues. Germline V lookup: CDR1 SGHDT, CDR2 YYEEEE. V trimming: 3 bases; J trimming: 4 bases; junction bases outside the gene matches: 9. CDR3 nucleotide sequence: TGTGCCAGCAGCTACCTGGCGGGACAGAGCTATGGCTACACCTTC. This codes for CASSYLAGQSYGYTF.

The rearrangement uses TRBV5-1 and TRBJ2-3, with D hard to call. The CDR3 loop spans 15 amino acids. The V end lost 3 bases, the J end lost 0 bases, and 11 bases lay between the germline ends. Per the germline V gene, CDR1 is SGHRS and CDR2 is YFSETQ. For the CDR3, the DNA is TGCGCCAGCAGCTCCCAAGCCGTGAGCACAGATACGCAGTATTTT. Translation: CASSSQAVSTDTQYF.

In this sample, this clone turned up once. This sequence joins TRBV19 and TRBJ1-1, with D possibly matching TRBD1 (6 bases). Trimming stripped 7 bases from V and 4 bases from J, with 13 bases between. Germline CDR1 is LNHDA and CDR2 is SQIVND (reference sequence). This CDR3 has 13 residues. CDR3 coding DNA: TGTGCCAGTACCCCCTCAGGGGCCACTGAAGCTTTCTTT. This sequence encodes CASTPSGATEAFF.

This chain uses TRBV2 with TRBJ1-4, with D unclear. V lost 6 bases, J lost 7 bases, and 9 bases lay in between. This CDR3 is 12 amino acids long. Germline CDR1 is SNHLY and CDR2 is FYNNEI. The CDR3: CASRAPIEKLFF. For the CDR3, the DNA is TGTGCCAGCAGGGCTCCCATTGAAAAACTGTTTTTT.

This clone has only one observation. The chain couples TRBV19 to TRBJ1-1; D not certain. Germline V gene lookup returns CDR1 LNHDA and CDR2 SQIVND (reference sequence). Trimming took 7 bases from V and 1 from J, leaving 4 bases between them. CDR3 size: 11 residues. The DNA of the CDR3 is TGTGCCAGTACGGGGAACACTGAAGCTTTCTTT. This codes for CASTGNTEAFF.

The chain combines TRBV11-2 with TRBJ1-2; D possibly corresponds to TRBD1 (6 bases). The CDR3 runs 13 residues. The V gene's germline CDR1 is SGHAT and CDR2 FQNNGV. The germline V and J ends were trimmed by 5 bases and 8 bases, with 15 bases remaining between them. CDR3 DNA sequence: TGTGCCAGCAGCCCCGGGGGGCCACGGGGCTACACCTTC. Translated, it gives CASSPGGPRGYTF.

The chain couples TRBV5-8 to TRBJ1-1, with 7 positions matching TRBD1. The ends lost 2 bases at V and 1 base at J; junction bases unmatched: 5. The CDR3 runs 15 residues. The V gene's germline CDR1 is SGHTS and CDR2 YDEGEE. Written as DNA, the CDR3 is TGTGCCAGCAGCTTTATAGGGGGCGCGAACACTGAAGCTTTCTTT. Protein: CASSFIGGANTEAFF. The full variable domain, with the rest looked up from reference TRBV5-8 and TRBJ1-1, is EAGVTQSPTHLIKTRGQQATLRCSPISGHTSVYWYQQALGLGLQFLLWYDEGEERNRGNFPPRFSGRQFPNYSSELNVNALELEDSALYLCASSFIGGANTEAFFGQGTRLTVV.

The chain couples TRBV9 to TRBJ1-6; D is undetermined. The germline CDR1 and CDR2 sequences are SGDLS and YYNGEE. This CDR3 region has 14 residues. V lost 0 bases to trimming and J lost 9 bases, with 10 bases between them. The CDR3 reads CASSVAFRGSPLHF. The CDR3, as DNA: TGTGCCAGCAGCGTAGCTTTTCGGGGTTCACCCCTCCACTTT.

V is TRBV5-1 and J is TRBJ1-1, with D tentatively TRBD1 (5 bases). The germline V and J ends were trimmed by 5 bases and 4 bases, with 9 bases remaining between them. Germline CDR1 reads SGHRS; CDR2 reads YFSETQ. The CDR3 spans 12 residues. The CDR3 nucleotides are TGCGCCAGCAGAGCCGGGGGCACTGAAGCTTTCTTT. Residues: CASRAGGTEAFF.

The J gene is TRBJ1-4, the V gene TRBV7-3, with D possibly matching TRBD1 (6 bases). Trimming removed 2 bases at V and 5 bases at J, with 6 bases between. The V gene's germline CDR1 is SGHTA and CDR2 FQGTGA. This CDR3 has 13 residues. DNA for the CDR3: TGTGCCAGCAGCTTAGGGACAAATGAAAAACTGTTTTTT. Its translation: CASSLGTNEKLFF.

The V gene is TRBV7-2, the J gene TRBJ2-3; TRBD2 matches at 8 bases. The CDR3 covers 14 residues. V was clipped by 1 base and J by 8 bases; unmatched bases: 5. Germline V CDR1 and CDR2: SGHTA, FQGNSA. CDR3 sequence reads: CASSLDGGAVTQYF. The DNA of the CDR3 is TGTGCCAGCAGCTTAGACGGGGGGGCGGTTACGCAGTATTTT.

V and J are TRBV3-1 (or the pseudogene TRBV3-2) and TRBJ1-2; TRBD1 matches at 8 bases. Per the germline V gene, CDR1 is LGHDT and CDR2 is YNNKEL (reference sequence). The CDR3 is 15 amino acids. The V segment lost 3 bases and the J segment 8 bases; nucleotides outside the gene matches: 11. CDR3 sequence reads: CASSHRDRPRNGYTF. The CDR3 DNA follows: TGTGCCAGCAGCCATAGGGACAGGCCAAGAAACGGCTACACCTTC.

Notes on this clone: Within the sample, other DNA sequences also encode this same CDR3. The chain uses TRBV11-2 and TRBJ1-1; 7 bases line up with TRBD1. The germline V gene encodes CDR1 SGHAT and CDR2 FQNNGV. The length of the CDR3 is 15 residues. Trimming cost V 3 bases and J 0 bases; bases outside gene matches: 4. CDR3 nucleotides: TGTGCCAGCAGCTTGGGACAGTCCTTGAACACTGAAGCTTTCTTT. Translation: CASSLGQSLNTEAFF.

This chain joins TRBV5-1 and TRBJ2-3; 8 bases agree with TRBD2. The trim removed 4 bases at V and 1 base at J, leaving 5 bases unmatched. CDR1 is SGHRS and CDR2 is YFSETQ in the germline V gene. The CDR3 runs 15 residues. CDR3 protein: CASSPGLARTDTQYF. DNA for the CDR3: TGCGCCAGCAGCCCAGGACTAGCCCGCACAGATACGCAGTATTTT.

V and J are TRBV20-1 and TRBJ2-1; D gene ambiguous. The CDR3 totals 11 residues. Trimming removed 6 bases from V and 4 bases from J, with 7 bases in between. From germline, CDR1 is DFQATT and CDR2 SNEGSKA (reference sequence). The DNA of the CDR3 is TGCAGTGCGGAACAGTACAATGAGCAGTTCTTC. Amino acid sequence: CSAEQYNEQFF.

In DNA form, the CDR3 reads TGTGCCGCCGCCCCCCTCGGACAGACCTATGGCTACACCTTC. This translates into CAAAPLGQTYGYTF. The chain has TRBV2 and TRBJ1-2; perhaps TRBD1 as D (6 bases). The germline V and J ends were trimmed by 11 bases and 4 bases, with 20 bases remaining between them. The CDR3 length is 14 residues. Germline V lookup: CDR1 SNHLY, CDR2 FYNNEI.

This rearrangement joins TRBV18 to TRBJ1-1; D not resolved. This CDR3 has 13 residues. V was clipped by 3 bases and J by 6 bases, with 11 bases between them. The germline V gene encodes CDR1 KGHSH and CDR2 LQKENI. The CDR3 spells CASSPVTEAEAFF. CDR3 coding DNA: TGTGCCAGCTCACCCGTGACTGAAGCTGAAGCTTTCTTT.

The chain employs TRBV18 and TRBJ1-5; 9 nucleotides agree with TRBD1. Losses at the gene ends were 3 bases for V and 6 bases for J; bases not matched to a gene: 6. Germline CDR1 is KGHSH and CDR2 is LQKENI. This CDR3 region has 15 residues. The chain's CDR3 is CASSPQTGGTQPQHF. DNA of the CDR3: TGTGCCAGCTCACCGCAAACAGGGGGCACTCAGCCCCAGCATTTT.

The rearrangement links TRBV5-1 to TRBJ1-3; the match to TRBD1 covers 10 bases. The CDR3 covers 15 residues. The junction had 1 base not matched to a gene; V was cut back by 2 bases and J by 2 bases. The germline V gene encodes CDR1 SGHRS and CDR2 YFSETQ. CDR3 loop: CASSLGTGAGNTIYF. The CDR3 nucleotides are TGCGCCAGCAGCTTAGGGACAGGGGCTGGAAACACCATATATTTT.

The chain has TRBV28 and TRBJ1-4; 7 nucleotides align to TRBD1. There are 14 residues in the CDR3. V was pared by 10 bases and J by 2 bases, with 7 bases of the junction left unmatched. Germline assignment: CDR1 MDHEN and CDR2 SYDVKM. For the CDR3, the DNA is TGTGCCACACACCTAGGGGGCACTAATGAAAAACTGTTTTTT. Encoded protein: CATHLGGTNEKLFF.

CDR3 amino acids: CASTSVIGVSYEQYF. The DNA of the CDR3 is TGTGCCAGCACAAGCGTTATAGGGGTTTCCTACGAGCAGTACTTC. The chain has TRBV28 and TRBJ2-7, with D perhaps TRBD1 (5 bases). The CDR3 consists of 15 residues. V was pared by 7 bases and J by 1 base, with 17 bases between. Germline CDR1 MDHEN, CDR2 SYDVKM.

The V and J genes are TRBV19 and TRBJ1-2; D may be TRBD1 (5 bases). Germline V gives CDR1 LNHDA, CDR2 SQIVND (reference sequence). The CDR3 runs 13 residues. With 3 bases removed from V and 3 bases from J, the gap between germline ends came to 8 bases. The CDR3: CASSIQGYYGYTF. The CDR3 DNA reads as TGTGCCAGTAGTATTCAGGGATACTATGGCTACACCTTC.

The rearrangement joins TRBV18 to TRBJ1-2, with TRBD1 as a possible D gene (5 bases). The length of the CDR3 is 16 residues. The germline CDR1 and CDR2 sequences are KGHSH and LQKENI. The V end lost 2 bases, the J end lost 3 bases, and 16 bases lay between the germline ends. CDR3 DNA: TGTGCCAGCTCACCATCCCCTCTGGGGCAGGACTATGGCTACACCTTC. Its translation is CASSPSPLGQDYGYTF.

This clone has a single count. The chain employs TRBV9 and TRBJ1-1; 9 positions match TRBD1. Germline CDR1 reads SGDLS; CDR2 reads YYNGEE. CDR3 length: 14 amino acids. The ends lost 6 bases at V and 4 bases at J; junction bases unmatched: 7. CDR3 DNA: TGTGCCAGCAACAGGGGGCTAGGGAGCACTGAAGCTTTCTTT. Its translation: CASNRGLGSTEAFF.

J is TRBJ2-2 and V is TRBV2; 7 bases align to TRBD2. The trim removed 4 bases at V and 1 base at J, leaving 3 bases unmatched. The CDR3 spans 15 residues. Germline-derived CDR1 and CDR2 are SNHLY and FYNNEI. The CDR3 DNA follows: TGTGCCAGCAGTGCTGAGCGGGGGAACACCGGGGAGCTGTTTTTT. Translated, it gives CASSAERGNTGELFF.

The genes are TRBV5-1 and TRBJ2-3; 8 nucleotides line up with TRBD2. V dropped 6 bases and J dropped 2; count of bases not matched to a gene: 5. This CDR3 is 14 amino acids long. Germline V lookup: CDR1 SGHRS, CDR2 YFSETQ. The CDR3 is CASNGGVFTDTQYF. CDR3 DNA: TGCGCCAGCAACGGGGGGGTCTTCACAGATACGCAGTATTTT.

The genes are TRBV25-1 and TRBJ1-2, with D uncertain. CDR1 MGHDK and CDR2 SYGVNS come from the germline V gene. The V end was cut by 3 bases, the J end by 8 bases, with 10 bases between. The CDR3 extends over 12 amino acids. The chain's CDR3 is CASSENIGGYTF. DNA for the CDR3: TGTGCCAGCAGTGAGAACATCGGGGGCTACACCTTC.